This T cell receptor (beta chain) was documented in a study of T cell responses to AZD1222 COVID-19 vaccine. Notes on this clone: Its antigen is currently unknown.

The ends lost 6 bases at V and 3 bases at J; junction bases unmatched: 5. The CDR3 is 14 residues long. Looked up from germline, CDR1 is PRHDT and CDR2 is FYEKMQ (reference sequence). Study-level results: Baseline serology detected seropositivity in only a handful of AZD1222 recipients. Repertoires were obtained solely post-peak T cell response. Clonal diversity may have been underestimated in mostly white British donors. Increases in Spike-specific TCR breadth and depth were seen after two AZD1222 doses.

Clones were sequenced by immunoSEQ multiplex PCR, and TCRdb holds only the in-frame ones, with some missing. The data show 120,000 or so clones, with 88% seen just once and 3.5% held by the top ten. The specimen was peripheral blood, collected 28 days after the second AZD1222 dose. This sequence was found in an adult who received the AZD1222 COVID-19 vaccine. This chain uses TRBV13 with TRBJ2-7; 10 nucleotides match TRBD2. CDR3 region: CASRTSGVFYEQYF. The CDR3 nucleotides are TGTGCCAGCAGAACTAGCGGGGTTTTCTACGAGCAGTACTTC. Drawing the rest from reference TRBV13 and TRBJ2-7, the complete variable domain is AAGVIQSPRHLIKEKRETATLKCYPIPRHDTVYWYQQGPGQDPQFLISFYEKMQSDKGSIPDRFSAQQFSDYHSELNMSSLELGDSALYFCASRTSGVFYEQYFGPGTRLTVT.